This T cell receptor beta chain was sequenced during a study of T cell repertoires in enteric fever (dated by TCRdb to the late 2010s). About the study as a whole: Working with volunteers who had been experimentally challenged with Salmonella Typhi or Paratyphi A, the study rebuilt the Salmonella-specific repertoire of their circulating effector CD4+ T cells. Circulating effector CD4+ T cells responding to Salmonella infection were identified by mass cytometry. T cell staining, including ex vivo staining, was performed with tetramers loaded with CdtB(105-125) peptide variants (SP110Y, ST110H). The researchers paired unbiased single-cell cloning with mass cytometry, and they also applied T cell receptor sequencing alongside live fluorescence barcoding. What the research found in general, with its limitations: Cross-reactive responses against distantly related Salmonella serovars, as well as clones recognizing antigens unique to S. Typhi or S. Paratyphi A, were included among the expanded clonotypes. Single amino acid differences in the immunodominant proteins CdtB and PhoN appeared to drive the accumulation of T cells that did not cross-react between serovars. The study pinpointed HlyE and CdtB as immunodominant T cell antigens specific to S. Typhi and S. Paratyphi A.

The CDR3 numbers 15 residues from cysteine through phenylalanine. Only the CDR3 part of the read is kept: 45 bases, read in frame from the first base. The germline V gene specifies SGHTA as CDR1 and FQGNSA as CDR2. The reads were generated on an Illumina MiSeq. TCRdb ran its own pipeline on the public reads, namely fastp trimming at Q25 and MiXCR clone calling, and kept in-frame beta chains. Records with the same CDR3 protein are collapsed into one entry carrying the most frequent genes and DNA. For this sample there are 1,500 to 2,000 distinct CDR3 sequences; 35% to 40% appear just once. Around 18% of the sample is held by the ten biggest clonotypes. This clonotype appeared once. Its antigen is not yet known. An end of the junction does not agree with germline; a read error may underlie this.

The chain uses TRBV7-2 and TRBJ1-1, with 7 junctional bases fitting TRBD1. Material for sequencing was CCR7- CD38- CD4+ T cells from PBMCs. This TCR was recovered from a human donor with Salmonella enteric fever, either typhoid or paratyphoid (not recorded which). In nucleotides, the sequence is TGTGCCAGCAGGTTGAACAGGGGTGGGAACACTGAAGCTTTATTT. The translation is CASRLNRGGNTEALF.